The 16 T cell receptor beta chains below all came from one sample that was sequenced in a study of cytomegalovirus exposure and HLA in healthy donors. The protocol was immunoSEQ multiplex PCR, while the TCRdb copy is restricted to in-frame clones and leaves out a portion. The data contain 250,000 or so clones, nearly 90% of them singletons. The sequenced material came from PBMCs. These receptors were obtained from a woman younger than 35 in good health and CMV-seronegative.

The rearrangement links TRBV5-6 to TRBJ1-5; 8 bases are a match to TRBD1. CDR1 is SGHDT and CDR2 is YYEEEE in the germline V gene. The junction had 3 bases not matched to a gene; V was cut back by 4 bases and J by 3 bases. This CDR3 comprises 14 residues. The CDR3 region is CASSRTGLNQPQHF. CDR3 coding DNA: TGTGCCAGCAGCCGGACAGGGCTCAATCAGCCCCAGCATTTT.

This clone came up once. The chain joins TRBV27 to TRBJ2-7; 10 nucleotides line up with TRBD1. The length of the CDR3 is 16 residues. Trimming removed 5 bases from V and 2 bases from J; junction bases left unmatched: 9. CDR1 MNHEY and CDR2 SMNVEV come from the germline V gene (reference sequence). CDR3 loop: CASSTGTGDGAYEQYF. For the CDR3, the DNA is TGTGCCAGCAGTACCGGGACAGGGGATGGGGCCTACGAGCAGTACTTC.

Note on this clone: A much larger clone differs from this one at a single base, so this may be a read error. The chain links TRBV11-3 to TRBJ1-1; 7 bases map to TRBD1. Germline-derived CDR1 and CDR2 are SGHNT and YENEEA. The V segment lost 5 bases and the J segment 7 bases; nucleotides outside the gene matches: 4. This CDR3 has 12 amino acids. CDR3 amino acids: CASSRDRDEAFF. The CDR3 nucleotides read TGTGCCAGCAGCCGAGACAGGGATGAAGCTTTCTTT.

The chain is built from TRBV7-8 and TRBJ2-3; the D gene is possibly TRBD2 (6 bases). CDR3 size: 15 residues. V dropped 5 bases and J dropped 3 bases, with 15 bases sitting between them. Germline V CDR1 and CDR2: SGHVS, FQNEAQ. CDR3 bases: TGTGCCAGCAGCGCCTCCCGGGGGAGGACAGATACGCAGTATTTT. Translated, it gives CASSASRGRTDTQYF.

The chain employs TRBV19 and TRBJ1-5, with D unresolved. The CDR3 length is 13 residues. V was trimmed by 5 bases and J by 3 bases, leaving 8 bases between them. Germline loops: CDR1 LNHDA, CDR2 SQIVND (reference sequence). The CDR3 is CASSEGYNQPQHF. CDR3 in DNA: TGTGCCAGTAGTGAGGGTTACAATCAGCCCCAGCATTTT.

The rearrangement links TRBV28 to TRBJ2-3; D is perhaps TRBD1 (6 bases). The length of the CDR3 is 17 residues. V lost 5 bases and J lost 2, with 20 bases in between. Germline lookup yields CDR1 MDHEN and CDR2 SYDVKM. The CDR3 here is CASSATARGSDTDTQYF. CDR3 nucleotides: TGTGCCAGCAGTGCCACCGCCAGGGGCTCCGACACAGATACGCAGTATTTT.

This clone came up once. The chain carries TRBV4-2 and TRBJ2-1; D unresolved. Germline CDR1 LGHNA, CDR2 YNFKEQ. The CDR3 runs 17 residues. The V gene lost 0 bases and the J gene lost 5 bases, with 17 bases spanning the gap. CDR3 coding DNA: TGTGCCAGCAGCCAAGATTGGGCAGCAGCTGGTCACAATGAGCAGTTCTTC. Residues: CASSQDWAAAGHNEQFF.

This chain joins TRBV9 and TRBJ1-3; D is undetermined. CDR1 is SGDLS and CDR2 is YYNGEE in the germline V gene. V gave up 0 bases and J gave up 4 bases, with 8 bases separating them. The CDR3 is made up of 14 amino acids. The CDR3 sequence: CASSVEHRGNTIYF. CDR3 sequence (DNA): TGTGCCAGCAGCGTAGAGCATCGGGGAAACACCATATATTTT.

Regarding this clone: Here the CDR3 omits its conserved ending phenylalanine or tryptophan, so a read error is the likely source. It is unclear where the CDR3 begins or ends on the DNA, so no DNA is shown, and the CDR3 is as TCRdb lists it. J is TRBJ1-4 and V is TRBV19; the D segment call TRBD1 is taken from the table without a DNA check. The CDR3 length is 12 residues, termini included. Germline V gene sequence: CDR1 LNHDA, CDR2 SQIVND (reference sequence). This CDR3 reads CATSGTPLAPRS.

DNA for the CDR3: TGCGCCAGCAGCCAAGATCATGGGGGGTATGGCTACACCTTC. The encoded protein is CASSQDHGGYGYTF. The gene calls are TRBV4-3 and TRBJ1-2, with a weak D call TRBD1 (5 bases). V shed 0 bases and J shed 5 bases, with 10 bases lying between them. The germline gives CDR1 LGHNA, CDR2 YSLEER. The CDR3 consists of 14 residues.

The J gene is TRBJ2-7, the V gene TRBV10-1, with 7 bases identical to TRBD1. The germline V gene has CDR1 WNHNN and CDR2 SYGVQD (reference sequence). J was trimmed by 2 bases and V by 6 bases; bases with no gene match: 7. This CDR3 has 14 residues. The chain's CDR3 is CASSSGQSPYEQYV. CDR3 nucleotides: TGCGCCAGCAGCTCGGGACAGTCGCCCTACGAGCAGTACGTC.

The rearrangement uses TRBV11-2 and TRBJ2-1, with 14 bases matching TRBD2. The trim removed 5 bases at V and 6 bases at J, leaving 3 bases unmatched. The CDR3 is made up of 15 amino acids. CDR1 is SGHAT and CDR2 is FQNNGV in the germline V gene. CDR3 bases: TGTGCCAGCAGCAGGACTAGCGGGGGGAGCAATGAGCAGTTCTTC. It is translated as CASSRTSGGSNEQFF.

This clone was detected once. The chain uses TRBV2 and TRBJ1-1, with 9 bases fitting TRBD1. CDR3 length: 12 residues. J gave up 5 bases and V 6 bases, and 1 base lay outside the gene matches. Germline values: CDR1 SNHLY, CDR2 FYNNEI. The CDR3 reads CASRDRGTEAFF. For the CDR3, the DNA is TGTGCCAGCAGGGACAGGGGAACTGAAGCTTTCTTT.

The chain joins TRBV5-1 to TRBJ2-5; 8 nucleotides agree with TRBD2. Unmatched junction bases numbered 5, after V lost 2 bases and J lost 5 bases. CDR3 length: 14 residues. Germline CDR1 and CDR2: SGHRS and YFSETQ. This chain's CDR3 is CASSFGLAGETQYF. In DNA form, the CDR3 reads TGCGCCAGCAGCTTCGGATTAGCGGGGGAGACCCAGTACTTC.

The count of this clone is one. The rearrangement uses TRBV6-5 and TRBJ2-7; 11 bases fit TRBD2. V trimming: 6 bases; J trimming: 7 bases; junction bases outside the gene matches: 11. The CDR3 loop spans 15 amino acids. Germline values: CDR1 MNHEY, CDR2 SVGAGI. CDR3 bases: TGTGCCAGCAGCCTAATAGCGGGGGGGCTCTATGAGCAGTACGTC. Amino acids: CASSLIAGGLYEQYV.

The rearrangement joins TRBV29-1 to TRBJ2-2; 8 nucleotides line up with TRBD1. The CDR3 is 14 amino acids. J was trimmed by 6 bases and V by 7 bases; bases with no gene match: 10. Germline V CDR1 and CDR2: SQVTM, ANQGSEA. CDR3 protein: CSARTAGGPGELFF. CDR3 DNA: TGCAGCGCCCGAACTGCAGGGGGCCCCGGGGAGCTGTTTTTT.